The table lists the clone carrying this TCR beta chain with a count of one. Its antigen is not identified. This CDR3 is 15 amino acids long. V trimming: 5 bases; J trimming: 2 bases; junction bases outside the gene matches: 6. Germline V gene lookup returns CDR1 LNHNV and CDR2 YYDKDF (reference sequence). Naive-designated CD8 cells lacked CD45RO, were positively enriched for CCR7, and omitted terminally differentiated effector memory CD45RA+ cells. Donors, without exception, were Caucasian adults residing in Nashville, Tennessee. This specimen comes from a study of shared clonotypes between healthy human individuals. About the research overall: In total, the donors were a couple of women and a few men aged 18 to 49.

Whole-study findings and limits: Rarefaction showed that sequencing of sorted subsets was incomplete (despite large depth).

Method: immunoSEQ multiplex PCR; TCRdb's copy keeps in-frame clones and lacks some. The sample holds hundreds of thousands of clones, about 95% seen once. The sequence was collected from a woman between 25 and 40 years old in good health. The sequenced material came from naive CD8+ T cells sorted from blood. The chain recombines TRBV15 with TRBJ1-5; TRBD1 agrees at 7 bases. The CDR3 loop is CATSPTGTGNQPQHF. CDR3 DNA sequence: TGTGCCACCAGCCCGACAGGGACGGGCAATCAGCCCCAGCATTTT.